This T cell receptor (beta chain) was found in a study of blood T cells in healthy people across ages. General study findings and limits: Significant beta diversity loss was already apparent by age roughly 43, declining roughly linearly. Using unsorted PBMCs precluded a conclusive naive versus antigen-experienced comparison.

Primed by a sample-barcoded 5' primer and a J-beta primer mix, a second PCR proceeded for 7 to 11 cycles. TCRdb reanalysed the 5' RACE reads using MiXCR and keeps one entry per CDR3 protein. The table has around 1,000,000 distinct CDR3 sequences, about two fifths seen once. Each donor gave roughly 10 milliliters of peripheral blood. To note about this clonotype: Its antigen is not identified.

From germline, CDR1 is DFQATT and CDR2 SNEGSKA (reference sequence). Trimming stripped 3 bases from V and 7 bases from J, with 12 bases between. The CDR3 runs to 13 residues. The receptor comes from a man aged 18 to 30 in good health. The sample consisted of blood. The chain combines TRBV20-1 with TRBJ1-4; possibly TRBD1 for D (6 bases). CDR3 sequence (DNA): TGCAGTGCTAGGGACCAAGGGGGTGAAAAACTGTTTTTT. Amino acids: CSARDQGGEKLFF.